The sample holds a few counts of the clone carrying this T cell receptor beta chain. Its specificity is unknown. These data come from a study of cytotoxic CD8 clonotypes in ibrutinib-treated CLL. Study-wide background: Response samples were taken after a median of approximately 13 months on treatment, range 6 to 36. Regarding the study as a whole: In comparison with age-matched healthy donors, baseline clonality was higher and tracked circulating CD8+ T-cell counts.

The V end was cut by 8 bases, the J end by 5 bases, with 9 bases between. The CDR3 has 12 amino acids. Germline V lookup: CDR1 MNHEY, CDR2 SMNVEV (reference sequence). Sequencing was performed with immunoSEQ multiplex PCR; in TCRdb, only in-frame clones are kept and a portion is missing. Among about 130,000 clones listed, around four fifths were seen once. The rearrangement joins TRBV27 to TRBJ2-2; D unresolved. Here the sequenced sample was PBMCs, taken after 24 months of ibrutinib treatment. The TCR was taken from a human donor with chronic lymphocytic leukemia. CDR3 residues: CASAQFTGELFF. For the CDR3, the DNA is TGTGCCAGCGCACAGTTTACCGGGGAGCTGTTTTTT.